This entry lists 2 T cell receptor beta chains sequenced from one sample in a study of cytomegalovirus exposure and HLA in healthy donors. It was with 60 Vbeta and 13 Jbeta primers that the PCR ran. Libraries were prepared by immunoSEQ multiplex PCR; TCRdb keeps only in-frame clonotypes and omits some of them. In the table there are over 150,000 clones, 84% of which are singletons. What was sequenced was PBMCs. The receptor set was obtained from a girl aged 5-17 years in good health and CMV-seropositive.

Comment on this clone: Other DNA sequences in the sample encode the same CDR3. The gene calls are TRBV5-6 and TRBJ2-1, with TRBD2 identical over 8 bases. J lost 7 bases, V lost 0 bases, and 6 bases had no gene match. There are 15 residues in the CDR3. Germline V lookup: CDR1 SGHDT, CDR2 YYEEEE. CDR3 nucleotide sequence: TGTGCCAGCAGCTTGGATGCGGGGGGCAAGAATGAGCAGTTCTTC. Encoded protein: CASSLDAGGKNEQFF.

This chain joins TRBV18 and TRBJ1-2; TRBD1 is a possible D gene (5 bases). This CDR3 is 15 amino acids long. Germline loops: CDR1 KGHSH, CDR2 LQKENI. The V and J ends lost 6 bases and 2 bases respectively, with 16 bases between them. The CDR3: CASSRGVSLNYGYTF. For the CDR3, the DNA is TGTGCCAGCTCCCGGGGGGTATCCCTGAACTATGGCTACACCTTC. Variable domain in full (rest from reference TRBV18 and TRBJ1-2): NAGVMQNPRHLVRRRGQEARLRCSPMKGHSHVYWYRQLPEEGLKFMVYLQKENIIDESGMPKERFSAEFPKEGPSILRIQQVVRGDSAAYFCASSRGVSLNYGYTFGSGTRLTVV.